A single sample is the source of the 7 T cell receptor beta chains below, sequenced in a study of cytomegalovirus exposure and HLA in healthy donors. In the PCR, 60 Vbeta and 13 Jbeta primers were used. Clones were sequenced by immunoSEQ multiplex PCR, and TCRdb holds only the in-frame ones, with some missing. The sample carries fewer than 150,000 clones, nearly 80% recorded once. The sample consisted of PBMCs. The source of these receptors is a man aged 25-45 years in good health and CMV-seronegative.

This sequence joins TRBV30 and TRBJ2-3; D gene ambiguous. The CDR3 sequence is 13 residues long. The germline V and J ends were trimmed by 0 bases and 6 bases, with 10 bases remaining between them. Germline CDR1 and CDR2: GTSNPN and SVGIG (reference sequence). The DNA for the CDR3 is TGTGCCTGGAGTGTACAGACAAGCGATACGCAGTATTTT. Translated, it gives CAWSVQTSDTQYF.

The chain combines TRBV5-5 with TRBJ2-2; 11 bases align to TRBD2. The V gene's germline CDR1 is SGHKS and CDR2 YYEKEE (reference sequence). J lost 6 bases, V lost 2 bases, and 6 bases had no gene match. The CDR3 runs to 16 residues. CDR3 residues: CASSFLAGGGPGELFF. The CDR3 DNA follows: TGTGCCAGCAGCTTCCTAGCGGGAGGAGGCCCCGGGGAGCTGTTTTTT.

The V call is TRBV29-1, the J call TRBJ2-7; D is possibly TRBD1 (6 bases). Germline V gene lookup returns CDR1 SQVTM and CDR2 ANQGSEA. With 7 bases removed from V and 7 bases from J, the gap between germline ends came to 20 bases. The CDR3 spans 13 residues. The CDR3 region has the DNA TGCAGCGCTGTGTTCCGGGACAATCGAGAGCAGTACTTC. As protein: CSAVFRDNREQYF.

The chain joins TRBV4-3 to TRBJ2-1, with TRBD1 matching 7 bases. V was pared by 0 bases and J by 7 bases, with 9 bases of the junction left unmatched. Germline V lookup: CDR1 LGHNA, CDR2 YSLEER. This CDR3 region has 16 residues. For the CDR3, the DNA is TGCGCCAGCAGCCAAGATCCCTGGACAGGCGGGAATGAGCAGTTCTTC. Translation: CASSQDPWTGGNEQFF.

This rearrangement joins TRBV6-1 to TRBJ2-5, with a weak D call TRBD2 (5 bases). The CDR3 spans 14 residues. Germline V gene data show CDR1 as MNHNS and CDR2 as SASEGT. V lost 7 bases and J lost 0, with 12 bases in between. This CDR3 reads CASKAGLYQETQYF. The CDR3 DNA reads as TGTGCCAGCAAGGCGGGCCTTTACCAAGAGACCCAGTACTTC.

The gene calls are TRBV27 and TRBJ2-7; possibly TRBD1 for D (6 bases). CDR3 length equals 13 residues. In germline, CDR1 is MNHEY, CDR2 SMNVEV (reference sequence). The V and J ends lost 3 bases and 5 bases respectively, with 11 bases between them. The CDR3 sequence: CASSFNTGNEQYF. CDR3 bases: TGTGCCAGCAGTTTCAATACAGGGAACGAGCAGTACTTC.

This rearrangement joins TRBV28 to TRBJ2-1; 9 positions match TRBD2. V lost 7 bases to trimming and J lost 8 bases; unmatched junction nucleotides: 6. The CDR3 contains 13 residues. CDR1 and CDR2 from the germline V gene are MDHEN and SYDVKM. The CDR3 is CASNLAGYDEQFF. CDR3 nucleotide sequence: TGTGCCAGCAACCTAGCGGGATATGATGAGCAGTTCTTC.